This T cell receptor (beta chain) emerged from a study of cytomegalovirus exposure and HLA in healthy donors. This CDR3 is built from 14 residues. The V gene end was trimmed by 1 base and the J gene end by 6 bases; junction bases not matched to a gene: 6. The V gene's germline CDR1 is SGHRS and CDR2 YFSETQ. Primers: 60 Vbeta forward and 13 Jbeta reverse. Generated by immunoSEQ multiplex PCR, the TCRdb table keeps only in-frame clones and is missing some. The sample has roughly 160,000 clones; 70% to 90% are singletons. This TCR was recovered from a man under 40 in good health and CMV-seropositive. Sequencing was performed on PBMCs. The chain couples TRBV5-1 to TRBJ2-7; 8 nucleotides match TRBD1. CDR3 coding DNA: TGCGCCAGCAGCTTGCAGGGGGCTTCGGCCGAGCAGTACTTC. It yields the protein CASSLQGASAEQYF.